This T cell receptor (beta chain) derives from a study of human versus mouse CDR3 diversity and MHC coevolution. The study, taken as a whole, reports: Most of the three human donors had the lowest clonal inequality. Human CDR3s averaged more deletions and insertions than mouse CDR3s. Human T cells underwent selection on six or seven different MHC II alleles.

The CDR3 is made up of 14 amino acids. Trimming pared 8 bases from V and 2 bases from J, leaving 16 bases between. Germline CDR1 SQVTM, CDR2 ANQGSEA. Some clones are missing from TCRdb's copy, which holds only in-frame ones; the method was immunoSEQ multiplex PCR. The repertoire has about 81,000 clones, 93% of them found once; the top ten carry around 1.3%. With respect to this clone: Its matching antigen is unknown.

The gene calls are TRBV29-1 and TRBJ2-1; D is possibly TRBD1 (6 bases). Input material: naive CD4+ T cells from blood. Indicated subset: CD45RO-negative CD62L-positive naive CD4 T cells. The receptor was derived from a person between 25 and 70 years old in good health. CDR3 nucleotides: TGCAGCCTCACGACAGGTCGAGCCTACAATGAGCAGTTCTTC. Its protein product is CSLTTGRAYNEQFF.